This TCR beta chain was identified during a study of memory CD8 T cells in hepatitis C reinfection. The table came from immunoSEQ multiplex PCR; TCRdb's copy has only in-frame clones and leaves some out. The data contain more than 35,000 clones, over 75% of them seen just once; the ten biggest clones take up around 1.2%. Deletions cut 2 bases from V and 1 base from J, with 11 bases between. CDR1 MNHNS and CDR2 SASEGT come from the germline V gene. CDR3 size: 15 residues. As to time point: peak reinfection, 3 to 8 weeks after reinfection detection. The sorted cells went straight to TCR sequencing with no prior in vitro expansion.

This sequence joins TRBV6-1 and TRBJ1-1, with a weak D call TRBD1 (6 bases). This sequence originates from a man between 18 and 29 years old with hepatitis C virus infection. Sequenced material: naive CD8+ T cells sorted from blood. The chain's CDR3 is CASSEWGQKNTEAFF. The CDR3 DNA reads as TGTGCCAGCAGTGAATGGGGGCAGAAGAACACTGAAGCTTTCTTT.